This T cell receptor beta chain was sequenced during a study of blood T cell repertoires in COVID-19. Study information: COVID-19 samples collected from the United States, Italy and Spain covered acute and convalescent phases. Sources were T cells, B-cell-depleted T cells, or PBMCs; the material itself was cDNA or gDNA.

Authors' analysis steps: How many nucleated cells were present was estimated from reference gene primer amplification. The protocol was immunoSEQ multiplex PCR, while the TCRdb copy is restricted to in-frame clones and leaves out a portion. V, J and clone size derive from that table, while D and trimming were established from the DNA sequence. Here the sample spans hundreds of thousands of clones, around 90% being singletons. CDR3 length: 17 amino acids. CDR1 is MNHEY, CDR2 SMNVEV, per germline (reference sequence). The trim removed 2 bases at V and 3 bases at J, leaving 4 bases unmatched. The sample comprised peripheral blood. The chain links TRBV27 to TRBJ2-2, with 12 bases identical to TRBD2. The sequence came from a woman younger than 30 who had recovered from COVID-19. The CDR3 spells CASSLLGLAGYTGELFF. The CDR3 DNA reads as TGTGCCAGCAGTTTACTGGGACTAGCGGGTTACACCGGGGAGCTGTTTTTT.